Below, 5 T cell receptor beta chains from the same sample are listed, as sequenced in a study of CD8 T cells in ankylosing spondylitis. Their antigen targets remain unknown. TCRdb ran MiXCR on the 5' RACE reads and lists one entry per CDR3 protein. The repertoire consists of approximately 540,000 distinct CDR3 sequences, with 9.5% to 15% occurring once and the leading ten covering almost 7%. Overall study findings and caveats: A motif in TCR beta, a set of roughly 8 highly homologous variants, appeared characteristic of ankylosing spondylitis blood.

Sequenced: blood, either unsorted or a sorted T cell fraction (not recorded which). These receptor sequences come from a male donor with ankylosing spondylitis.

This clonotype has a count of ten or more. This rearrangement joins TRBV5-1 to TRBJ2-3; D is undetermined. V lost 0 bases and J 1 base, leaving 6 bases between the germline ends. CDR3 size: 14 residues. Germline-derived CDR1 and CDR2 are SGHRS and YFSETQ. The DNA for the CDR3 is TGCGCCAGCAGCTTGGAAAGGGGCACAGATACGCAGTATTTT. Translated: CASSLERGTDTQYF. The entire variable domain, with the rest obtained from reference TRBV5-1 and TRBJ2-3, is as follows: KAGVTQTPRYLIKTRGQQVTLSCSPISGHRSVSWYQQTPGQGLQFLFEYFSETQRNKGNFPGRFSGRQFSNSRSEMNVSTLELGDSALYLCASSLERGTDTQYFGPGTRLTVL.

The gene calls are TRBV19 and TRBJ1-5; tentative D call: TRBD1 (6 bases). The CDR3 runs 15 residues. The V gene lost 1 base and the J gene lost 2 bases, with 9 bases spanning the gap. Germline CDR1 and CDR2: LNHDA and SQIVND (reference sequence). CDR3 sequence: CASSIARGGNQPQHF. The CDR3 DNA is TGTGCCAGTAGTATAGCCAGGGGCGGCAATCAGCCCCAGCATTTT.

The V call is TRBV3-1, the J call TRBJ2-3; TRBD1 agrees at 8 bases. J gave up 4 bases and V 1 base, and 10 bases lay outside the gene matches. The CDR3 loop spans 17 amino acids. Germline V gene lookup returns CDR1 LGHDT and CDR2 YNNKEL (reference sequence). The CDR3 region has the DNA TGTGCCAGCAGCCAAGGACAGGGGAGAATGGGGGCAGATACGCAGTATTTT. Translating it yields CASSQGQGRMGADTQYF.

This chain uses TRBV27 with TRBJ2-1, with 9 bases lining up with TRBD1. With V trimmed by 7 bases and J by 7 bases, 11 bases remained unmatched. The CDR3 has 15 residues. Looked up from germline, CDR1 is MNHEY and CDR2 is SMNVEV (reference sequence). The CDR3 coding sequence is TGTGCCAGCATTACCCCCGGGACAGGGCAAAATGAGCAGTTCTTC. Protein product: CASITPGTGQNEQFF.

The chain links TRBV5-1 to TRBJ2-2; TRBD1 aligns across 8 bases. J gave up 1 base and V 1 base, and 3 bases lay outside the gene matches. The CDR3 is 16 residues long. CDR1 SGHRS and CDR2 YFSETQ come from the germline V gene. The CDR3 bases are TGCGCCAGCAGCTTGCGGACAGGGAGGAACACCGGGGAGCTGTTTTTT. It translates to CASSLRTGRNTGELFF.